Each of the 6 T cell receptor beta chains below was sequenced from the same sample in a study of CD8 T cells in Susac syndrome. Reverse transcription used roughly 0.5 to 1 ug RNA and random hexamers. MiXCR, applied by TCRdb to the immunoSEQ multiplex PCR reads, yields one record per CDR3 protein. This repertoire shows approximately 300,000 distinct CDR3 sequences, roughly 90% found once; its top ten account for 0.18%. The sequenced sample was CD8+ T cells from PBMCs. The receptors were gathered from a human donor with multiple sclerosis.

The J gene is TRBJ2-1, the V gene TRBV28; the match to TRBD2 covers 7 bases. Germline V gene sequence: CDR1 MDHEN, CDR2 SYDVKM. CDR3 length equals 15 residues. With V trimmed by 8 bases and J by 6 bases, 13 bases remained unmatched. The CDR3 nucleotides read TGTGCCAGCGTCCTCGGGAGGAATGGGGCCAATGAGCAGTTCTTC. Residues: CASVLGRNGANEQFF. The full variable domain, rest sourced from reference TRBV28 and TRBJ2-1, is DVKVTQSSRYLVKRTGEKVFLECVQDMDHENMFWYRQDPGLGLRLIYFSYDVKMKEKGDIPEGYSVSREKKERFSLILESASTNQTSMYLCASVLGRNGANEQFFGPGTRLTVL.

The chain uses TRBV12-3 or TRBV12-4 and TRBJ2-1, with D maybe TRBD1 (5 bases). V lost 3 bases and J lost 0, with 12 bases in between. The CDR3 is made up of 16 amino acids. The CDR3 bases are TGTGCCAGCAGTTTGGGGCAGCCTGTCTCCTACAATGAGCAGTTCTTC. Protein: CASSLGQPVSYNEQFF.

This chain uses TRBV6-4 with TRBJ2-5, with D unresolved. The CDR3 runs 15 residues. Germline CDR1 reads MRHNA; CDR2 reads SNTAGT. V was cut by 5 bases and J by 1 base, with 14 bases left in between. The CDR3: CASSRFADGQETQYF. The CDR3 DNA sequence: TGTGCCAGCAGTCGTTTTGCGGACGGCCAAGAGACCCAGTACTTC.

This rearrangement joins TRBV10-3 to TRBJ1-1; D uncertain. Germline loops: CDR1 ENHRY, CDR2 SYGVKD. V lost 4 bases to trimming and J lost 0 bases, with 12 bases between them. The CDR3 contains 15 residues. CDR3 sequence reads: CAISASAGLNTEAFF. DNA for the CDR3: TGTGCCATCAGTGCGTCGGCAGGCTTGAACACTGAAGCTTTCTTT.

The chain links TRBV5-1 to TRBJ2-7; D possibly corresponds to TRBD2 (6 bases). The CDR3 is 14 residues long. V lost 1 base, J lost 6 bases, and 14 bases lay in between. Germline CDR1 is SGHRS and CDR2 is YFSETQ. The CDR3 bases are TGCGCCAGCAGCTTGTGGCAGGGAGGACCCGAGCAGTACTTC. Encoded protein: CASSLWQGGPEQYF.

The rearrangement joins TRBV5-4 to TRBJ1-1; 12 nucleotides agree with TRBD1. From germline, CDR1 is SGHNT and CDR2 YYREEE (reference sequence). The ends lost 0 bases at V and 5 bases at J; junction bases unmatched: 5. The CDR3 is made up of 16 amino acids. The CDR3 nucleotides are TGTGCCAGCAGCTTGGTGGGACAGGGGGCGCGAACTGAAGCTTTCTTT. It encodes CASSLVGQGARTEAFF.